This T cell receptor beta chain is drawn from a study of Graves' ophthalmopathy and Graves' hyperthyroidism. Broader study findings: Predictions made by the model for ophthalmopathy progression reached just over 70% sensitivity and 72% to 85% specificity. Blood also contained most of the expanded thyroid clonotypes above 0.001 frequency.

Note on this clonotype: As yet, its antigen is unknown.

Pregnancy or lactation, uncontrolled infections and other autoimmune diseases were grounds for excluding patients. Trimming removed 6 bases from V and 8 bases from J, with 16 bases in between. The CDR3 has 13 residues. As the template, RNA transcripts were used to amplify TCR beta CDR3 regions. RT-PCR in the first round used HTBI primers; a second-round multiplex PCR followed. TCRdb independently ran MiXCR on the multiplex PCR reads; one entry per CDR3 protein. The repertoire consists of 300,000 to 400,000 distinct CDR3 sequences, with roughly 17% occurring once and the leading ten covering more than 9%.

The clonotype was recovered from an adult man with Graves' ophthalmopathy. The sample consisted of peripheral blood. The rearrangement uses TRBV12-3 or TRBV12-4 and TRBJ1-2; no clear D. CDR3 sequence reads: CASSQYGEAGYTF. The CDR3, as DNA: TGTGCCAGCAGCCAATACGGGGAGGCCGGCTACACCTTC.